This T cell receptor beta chain originates from a study of T cells in women clearing cervical HPV infection. Across the whole study: Cases: HPV16-related CIN3 or worse on histology, a couple of invasive cancers. Blood came at first lesion visit for cases, post-clearance for controls.

Germline-derived CDR1 and CDR2 are KGHSH and LQKENI. This CDR3 contains 15 residues. V dropped 2 bases and J dropped 3; count of bases not matched to a gene: 7. To note about this clone: Its specificity is unknown. The observed sequence ends 3 residues before the CDR3 terminus, with the missing tail filled in from the germline J gene.

Study-level findings and limits: Effector/memory and HPV-specific T cells were not isolated, and association timing is unknown. CIN3+ cases had significantly higher TCR repertoire richness than controls, but evenness did not differ.

Produced via immunoSEQ multiplex PCR; TCRdb's table is partial and in-frame only. The sample has 25,000 to 30,000 clones. The chain carries TRBV18 and TRBJ2-7; TRBD1 agrees at 7 bases. Specimen: blood buffy coat. This TCR derives from a woman between 18 and 70 years old with a cervical HPV16 infection that either progressed to CIN3+ or cleared (not recorded which). CDR3 DNA (partial): TGTGCCAGCTCACCATTCGGGACAGCAGACTACGAG. Translated, it gives CASSPFGTADYE. The whole CDR3 sequence reads CASSPFGTADYEQYF.